This TCR beta chain was captured in a study of blood T cell repertoires in COVID-19. Across the whole study: Nucleic acid was either cDNA or gDNA, and it came from T cells, B-cell-depleted T cells, or PBMCs.

The germline V gene encodes CDR1 SEHNR and CDR2 FQNEAQ (reference sequence). The J segment lost 3 bases and the V segment lost 0 bases, leaving 2 bases of the junction unmatched. There are 16 residues in the CDR3. Original analysis: Nucleated cell number was recorded as an estimate derived from reference gene primer amplification. Here immunoSEQ multiplex PCR was the method, and the copy in TCRdb shows in-frame clones only, minus some. The V and J calls and the clone size are those of that table, but D and trimming were determined from the DNA. The sample includes over 55,000 clones, about 88% of them seen just once.

This TCR was sampled from a human donor in a cohort sampled during active COVID-19. The chain couples TRBV7-9 to TRBJ1-2; TRBD1 aligns across 12 bases. The sequenced sample was peripheral blood. CDR3: CASSLAGTGGYYGYTF. In nucleotides, the CDR3 is TGTGCCAGCAGCTTAGCTGGGACAGGGGGCTACTATGGCTACACCTTC.